This passage covers 27 T cell receptor beta chains from one sample sequenced in a study of blood T cell repertoires in COVID-19. Produced via immunoSEQ multiplex PCR; TCRdb's table is partial and in-frame only. Among 150,000 to 250,000 clones listed, about 85% were seen once. Sequenced material: PBMCs or T cells enriched from blood (not recorded which). These receptors were collected from a young woman who had recovered from COVID-19.

The rearrangement joins TRBV7-8 to TRBJ1-5, with 10 bases fitting TRBD1. V dropped 2 bases and J dropped 3; count of bases not matched to a gene: 4. The CDR3 is made up of 16 amino acids. From germline, CDR1 is SGHVS and CDR2 FQNEAQ. CDR3 DNA: TGTGCCAGCAGCTTAATCGGACAGGGGGACAATCAGCCCCAGCATTTT. Its translation: CASSLIGQGDNQPQHF.

J is TRBJ1-1 and V is TRBV6-2 or TRBV6-3, with D uncertain. Trimming removed 0 bases at V and 8 bases at J, with 13 bases between. Germline V gene lookup returns CDR1 MNHEY and CDR2 SVGEGT. The CDR3 is 14 amino acids. CDR3: CASSYSNPVFEAFF. The CDR3 coding sequence is TGTGCCAGCAGTTACTCGAATCCGGTCTTCGAAGCTTTCTTT.

This clone was seen only once. The chain combines TRBV7-8 with TRBJ1-1; D is uncertain. The germline V and J ends were trimmed by 8 bases and 1 base, with 5 bases remaining between them. The CDR3 covers 11 residues. The V gene's germline CDR1 is SGHVS and CDR2 FQNEAQ. In DNA, the CDR3 is TGTGCCAGCGCGGGGAACACTGAAGCTTTCTTT. Amino acids: CASAGNTEAFF.

The chain recombines TRBV11-3 with TRBJ2-1; tentatively, D is TRBD2 (7 bases). There are 14 residues in the CDR3. CDR1 SGHNT and CDR2 YENEEA come from the germline V gene. V was trimmed by 5 bases and J by 4 bases, leaving 12 bases between them. Here the CDR3 reads CASSLGGEYNEQFF. CDR3 coding DNA: TGTGCCAGCAGCCTAGGGGGGGAGTACAATGAGCAGTTCTTC.

This sequence joins TRBV6-5 and TRBJ2-1; TRBD1 might be the D (7 bases). CDR1 and CDR2 (germline): MNHEY, SVGAGI. Trimming pared 7 bases from V and 0 bases from J, leaving 13 bases between. The CDR3 totals 15 residues. The CDR3 reads CASTAGQSSYNEQFF. The CDR3 coding sequence is TGTGCCAGCACCGCGGGACAGAGCTCCTACAATGAGCAGTTCTTC.

V and J are TRBV6-1 and TRBJ1-2; no clear D. Between the trimmed V and J ends, which lost 0 bases and 8 bases, there was a span of 22 bases. The germline V gene has CDR1 MNHNS and CDR2 SASEGT. This CDR3 region has 17 residues. In DNA form, the CDR3 reads TGTGCCAGCAGTGAAGCTATCGGCGTATGGGTCCGAGGGGGCTACACCTTC. It codes for CASSEAIGVWVRGGYTF.

A word on this clone: It may be a read error: a sequence one base away is much more abundant. This chain connects TRBV29-1 to TRBJ1-4; a possible D gene is TRBD1 (6 bases). Germline CDR1 reads SQVTM; CDR2 reads ANQGSEA. This CDR3 has 13 residues. V lost 6 bases and J lost 6, with 14 bases in between. The CDR3 sequence: CSVEGGGDEKLFF. The DNA of the CDR3 is TGCAGCGTGGAGGGGGGGGGTGATGAAAAACTGTTTTTT.

V and J are TRBV18 and TRBJ1-1; D is uncertain. The germline CDR1 and CDR2 sequences are KGHSH and LQKENI. There are 13 residues in the CDR3. The V and J ends lost 0 bases and 8 bases respectively, with 10 bases between them. Here the CDR3 DNA reads TGTGCCAGCTCACCACCGGAGGGAGCGGAAGCTTTCTTT. As protein: CASSPPEGAEAFF.

The rearrangement joins TRBV7-2 to TRBJ2-7; possible D gene TRBD1, 6 bases. Looked up from germline, CDR1 is SGHTA and CDR2 is FQGNSA. This CDR3 comprises 13 residues. V shed 4 bases and J shed 1 base, with 8 bases lying between them. CDR3 loop: CASSYTGSYEQYF. CDR3 coding DNA: TGTGCCAGCAGCTACACAGGGTCCTACGAGCAGTACTTC.

V and J are TRBV15 and TRBJ2-1; D gene uncertain. There are 15 residues in the CDR3. Trimming stripped 0 bases from V and 10 bases from J, with 16 bases between. Germline CDR1 is LNHNV and CDR2 is YYDKDF (reference sequence). The CDR3 reads CATSRESPVQQEQFF. The CDR3 bases are TGTGCCACCAGCAGAGAGTCCCCAGTCCAACAGGAGCAGTTCTTC. The full variable domain, rest sourced from reference TRBV15 and TRBJ2-1, is DAMVIQNPRYQVTQFGKPVTLSCSQTLNHNVMYWYQQKSSQAPKLLFHYYDKDFNNEADTPDNFQSRRPNTSFCFLDIRSPGLGDTAMYLCATSRESPVQQEQFFGPGTRLTVL.

V and J are TRBV27 and TRBJ2-1; the match to TRBD1 covers 8 bases. Germline V lookup: CDR1 MNHEY, CDR2 SMNVEV (reference sequence). The V gene end was trimmed by 8 bases and the J gene end by 5 bases; junction bases not matched to a gene: 11. The CDR3 is made up of 15 amino acids. Here the CDR3 reads CASRIGRGLHNEQFF. The CDR3 coding sequence is TGTGCCAGCCGGATAGGCAGGGGGCTTCACAATGAGCAGTTCTTC.

The rearrangement uses TRBV18 and TRBJ1-4; 8 bases fit TRBD1. This CDR3 region has 13 residues. The trim removed 8 bases at V and 5 bases at J, leaving 4 bases unmatched. Germline-derived CDR1 and CDR2 are KGHSH and LQKENI. The CDR3 region has the DNA TGTGCCAGCGGACAGGGAAGGAATGAAAAACTGTTTTTT. Translating gives CASGQGRNEKLFF.

This clone has only one observation. This chain uses TRBV7-3 with TRBJ1-2; unclear D gene. There are 16 residues in the CDR3. Trimming shortened V by 2 bases and J by 0 bases, and 13 bases separated the two germline ends. Looked up from germline, CDR1 is SGHTA and CDR2 is FQGTGA. CDR3: CASSLAAPRTNYGYTF. In DNA form, the CDR3 reads TGTGCCAGCAGCTTAGCAGCGCCCCGAACTAACTATGGCTACACCTTC.

This clone is a singleton in its sample. The V call is TRBV5-1, the J call TRBJ1-1; possible D gene TRBD1, 6 bases. Trimming removed 0 bases at V and 5 bases at J, with 14 bases between. The V gene's germline CDR1 is SGHRS and CDR2 YFSETQ. The CDR3 spans 15 residues. The CDR3 loop reads CASSLGDRSRTEAFF. CDR3 in DNA: TGCGCCAGCAGCTTGGGCGACAGGTCTCGGACTGAAGCTTTCTTT.

The V gene is TRBV29-1, the J gene TRBJ1-2; D is unresolved. The length of the CDR3 is 12 residues. The germline V and J ends were trimmed by 4 bases and 4 bases, with 10 bases remaining between them. The germline gives CDR1 SQVTM, CDR2 ANQGSEA. The CDR3 here is CSVGEILYGYTF. CDR3 nucleotides: TGCAGCGTTGGTGAGATACTCTATGGCTACACCTTC.

This clone appeared once. V usage is TRBV27 and J usage is TRBJ2-3; maybe TRBD2 (5 bases). V was cut by 4 bases and J by 2 bases, with 16 bases left in between. This CDR3 is 16 amino acids long. Germline V gives CDR1 MNHEY, CDR2 SMNVEV (reference sequence). The CDR3, as DNA: TGTGCCAGCAGTTCGGGGTTCCAAACCCCCACAGATACGCAGTATTTT. Translated: CASSSGFQTPTDTQYF.

The chain is built from TRBV27 and TRBJ1-6; D gene ambiguous. This CDR3 comprises 15 residues. The V gene's germline CDR1 is MNHEY and CDR2 SMNVEV (reference sequence). The V gene lost 2 bases and the J gene lost 7 bases, with 12 bases spanning the gap. For the CDR3, the DNA is TGTGCCAGCAGTTTAGGTAACAGCCTAAATTCACCCCTCCACTTT. This sequence encodes CASSLGNSLNSPLHF.

The chain recombines TRBV4-3 with TRBJ1-5; D uncertain. The CDR3 is 15 amino acids. Germline-derived CDR1 and CDR2 are LGHNA and YSLEER. The V gene lost 0 bases and the J gene lost 9 bases, with 15 bases spanning the gap. CDR3 nucleotide sequence: TGCGCCAGCAGCCAAGAGCTCGGTGCCGGGTTGCCCCAGCATTTT. Its protein product is CASSQELGAGLPQHF.

The chain couples TRBV5-6 to TRBJ2-3; 16 bases are a match to TRBD2. Per germline, CDR1 SGHDT and CDR2 YYEEEE. Trimming cost V 5 bases and J 4 bases; bases outside gene matches: 7. This CDR3 has 17 residues. For the CDR3, the DNA is TGTGCCAGCAGAGCGGGACTAGCGGGGGGGCCGTCAGATACGCAGTATTTT. As protein: CASRAGLAGGPSDTQYF. Full variable domain (remainder filled in from reference TRBV5-6 and TRBJ2-3): DAGVTQSPTHLIKTRGQQVTLRCSPKSGHDTVSWYQQALGQGPQFIFQYYEEEERQRGNFPDRFSGHQFPNYSSELNVNALLLGDSALYLCASRAGLAGGPSDTQYFGPGTRLTVL.

The chain employs TRBV7-6 and TRBJ1-1; no clear D gene. This CDR3 has 13 amino acids. Looked up from germline, CDR1 is SGHVS and CDR2 is FNYEAQ. Between the trimmed V and J ends, which lost 3 bases and 1 base, there was a span of 6 bases. Here the CDR3 DNA reads TGTGCCAGCAGCTTTAGCTGGAACACTGAAGCTTTCTTT. It encodes CASSFSWNTEAFF.

For this clone: Germline and junction disagree at one end, which may indicate a read error. The chain uses TRBV7-7 and TRBJ2-3, with a weak D call TRBD1 (6 bases). Germline CDR1 reads SSHAT; CDR2 reads FNYEAQ (reference sequence). This CDR3 has 13 amino acids. In nucleotides, the CDR3 is TGTGCTAGCAGCTTAGATAGGGGGGATACGCAGTATTTT. Translation gives CASSLDRGDTQYF.

The V call is TRBV7-8, the J call TRBJ1-4; 10 bases match TRBD1. CDR3 length equals 15 residues. CDR1 is SGHVS, CDR2 FQNEAQ, per germline. The ends lost 4 bases at V and 7 bases at J; junction bases unmatched: 6. CDR3 in DNA: TGTGCCAGCAGCTCTGTGACAGGGGGCGGTGAAAAACTGTTTTTT. Translating it yields CASSSVTGGGEKLFF.

The chain carries TRBV27 and TRBJ2-5, with a weak D call TRBD2 (5 bases). The CDR3 totals 15 residues. Germline V gene data show CDR1 as MNHEY and CDR2 as SMNVEV (reference sequence). V shed 4 bases and J shed 2 bases, with 14 bases lying between them. CDR3 in amino acids: CASSSGLLQQETQYF. The CDR3 bases are TGTGCCAGCAGTTCCGGACTTCTTCAACAAGAGACCCAGTACTTC.

The chain couples TRBV10-3 to TRBJ1-6; D is unclear. There are 12 residues in the CDR3. CDR1 ENHRY and CDR2 SYGVKD come from the germline V gene. Trimming stripped 0 bases from V and 13 bases from J, with 7 bases between. The CDR3 DNA follows: TGTGCCATCAGTGAGTCGGGGAGGCCCCTCCACTTT. It yields the protein CAISESGRPLHF.

The count of this clone is one. V gene TRBV15 combines with J gene TRBJ2-7, with TRBD1 matching 7 bases. Germline CDR1 LNHNV, CDR2 YYDKDF (reference sequence). The CDR3 has 14 amino acids. The trim removed 1 base at V and 4 bases at J, leaving 4 bases unmatched. The CDR3 spells CATSRAGQAYEQYF. The CDR3 bases are TGTGCCACCAGCAGAGCCGGACAGGCATACGAGCAGTACTTC. The full variable domain, in which reference TRBV15 and TRBJ2-7 provide the parts outside the CDR3, is DAMVIQNPRYQVTQFGKPVTLSCSQTLNHNVMYWYQQKSSQAPKLLFHYYDKDFNNEADTPDNFQSRRPNTSFCFLDIRSPGLGDTAMYLCATSRAGQAYEQYFGPGTRLTVT.

This clone turned up a few times. The rearrangement joins TRBV11-3 to TRBJ1-2; a possible D gene is TRBD1 (5 bases). Germline loops: CDR1 SGHNT, CDR2 YENEEA. The V and J ends lost 1 base and 4 bases respectively, with 7 bases between them. The CDR3 totals 13 residues. CDR3 sequence reads: CASSLGGVYGYTF. CDR3 bases: TGTGCCAGCAGCTTAGGGGGGGTCTATGGCTACACCTTC. Full variable domain (missing parts from reference TRBV11-3 and TRBJ1-2): EAGVVQSPRYKIIEKKQPVAFWCNPISGHNTLYWYLQNLGQGPELLIRYENEEAVDDSQLPKDRFSAERLKGVDSTLKIQPAELGDSAVYLCASSLGGVYGYTFGSGTRLTVV.

The chain has TRBV9 and TRBJ2-3, with 9 bases fitting TRBD2. Germline loops: CDR1 SGDLS, CDR2 YYNGEE. The V segment lost 0 bases and the J segment 11 bases; nucleotides outside the gene matches: 10. CDR3 length: 15 amino acids. CDR3 in DNA: TGTGCCAGCAGCGTAGAGAGCGGGAGGCCGGGGGGGCAGTATTTT. Translation: CASSVESGRPGGQYF. Drawing the rest from reference TRBV9 and TRBJ2-3, the complete variable domain is DSGVTQTPKHLITATGQRVTLRCSPRSGDLSVYWYQQSLDQGLQFLIQYYNGEERAKGNILERFSAQQFPDLHSELNLSSLELGDSALYFCASSVESGRPGGQYFGPGTRLTVL.